The rows below give T cell receptor beta chains drawn from one sample of a study of siplizumab effects on memory and regulatory T cells. Sequencing used immunoSEQ multiplex PCR; TCRdb keeps in-frame clones, though not all of them. The sample carries tens of thousands of clones, roughly 97% recorded once. The sequencing sample was made of naive CD4+ T cells sorted from blood. Every receptor here comes from a human donor in good health. Each CDR3 is given with its conserved first and last residue. The order of the fields is clone size, V gene, D gene, J gene, CDR3 DNA, CDR3 protein. D genes are given only for firm matches. Some rows have no size entry. The others give once, few or many, or a class for an expanded clone.

size: .; V: TRBV5-1; D: .; J: TRBJ2-5; DNA: TGCGCCAGCAGCTCCGGACAAGAGACCCAGTACTTC; CDR3: CASSSGQETQYF
size: .; V: TRBV19; D: .; J: TRBJ1-2; DNA: TGTGCCAGTAGTATAGGGCCAGGGTATGGCTACACCTTC; CDR3: CASSIGPGYGYTF
size: .; V: TRBV12-5; D: .; J: TRBJ1-5; DNA: TGTGCTAGTGGTTTGGTGGCGGATCAGCCCCAGCATTTT; CDR3: CASGLVADQPQHF
size: .; V: TRBV18; D: .; J: TRBJ2-1; DNA: TGTGCCAGCTCACCTGTAGGGAGGGGGGGCACAGATGAGCAGTTCTTC; CDR3: CASSPVGRGGTDEQFF
size: once; V: TRBV25-1; D: .; J: TRBJ2-7; DNA: TGTGCCAGCAGTGATGGGGGATCCTACGAGCAGTACTTC; CDR3: CASSDGGSYEQYF
size: .; V: TRBV5-1; D: .; J: TRBJ2-7; DNA: TGCGCCAGCAGCTTAGGACAGAGGACCTACGAGCAGTACTTC; CDR3: CASSLGQRTYEQYF
size: .; V: TRBV2; D: .; J: TRBJ2-2; DNA: TGTGCCAGCACCGGGGTACAGGGGAACACCGGGGAGCTGTTTTTT; CDR3: CASTGVQGNTGELFF
size: .; V: TRBV7-2; D: TRBD1; J: TRBJ2-2; DNA: TGTGCCAGCAGCGACAGGGGGACCAGCACCGGGGAGCTGTTTTTT; CDR3: CASSDRGTSTGELFF
size: .; V: TRBV18; D: .; J: TRBJ2-3; DNA: TGTGCCAGTTATAGGGGAGATACGCAGTATTTT; CDR3: CASYRGDTQYF
size: .; V: TRBV19; D: .; J: TRBJ2-2; DNA: TGTGCCAGTAGTCCCCTCGGGACAGGGGAGCTGTTTTTT; CDR3: CASSPLGTGELFF
size: .; V: TRBV7-2; D: .; J: TRBJ2-2; DNA: TGTGCCAGCAGCTTGTTGTCCGCGCGGGGCACCGGGGAGCTGTTTTTT; CDR3: CASSLLSARGTGELFF
size: .; V: TRBV28; D: .; J: TRBJ1-3; DNA: TGTGCCAGCAGTTTATTTAGGACAGCCTCAAACACCATATATTTT; CDR3: CASSLFRTASNTIYF
size: .; V: TRBV7-2; D: .; J: TRBJ2-5; DNA: TGTGCCAGCAGCTTATGGGTCCAAGAGACCCAGTACTTC; CDR3: CASSLWVQETQYF
size: .; V: TRBV6-1; D: TRBD2; J: TRBJ2-5; DNA: TGTGCCAGCAGTGCTACTAGCGGGGGGTTGGAAGAGACCCAGTACTTC; CDR3: CASSATSGGLEETQYF
size: once; V: TRBV7-8; D: .; J: TRBJ2-7; DNA: TGTGCCAGCAGCCCCGACCGGGCGGATAGCTCCTACGAGCAGTACTTC; CDR3: CASSPDRADSSYEQYF
size: .; V: TRBV7-3; D: .; J: TRBJ1-3; DNA: TGTGCCAGCAGCTTAGGGGTCTCTGGAAACACCATATATTTT; CDR3: CASSLGVSGNTIYF
size: few; V: TRBV7-6; D: .; J: TRBJ1-6; DNA: TGTGCCAGCAGCTCCCTCAGTGCGGGGGCCTCTAATTCACCCCTCCACTTT; CDR3: CASSSLSAGASNSPLHF
size: once; V: TRBV6-5; D: .; J: TRBJ2-1; DNA: TGTGCCAGCAGTTACGGTCCGGGCGACAATGAGCAGTTCTTC; CDR3: CASSYGPGDNEQFF
size: .; V: TRBV19; D: .; J: TRBJ2-1; DNA: TGTGCCAGTAGTAGAATTGAGACTTCTTGGTTCAGCTCCTACAATGAGCAGTTCTTC; CDR3: CASSRIETSWFSSYNEQFF
size: .; V: TRBV10-2; D: .; J: TRBJ2-7; DNA: TGCGCCAGCACTGGTGACGGTTTCTACGAGCAGTACTTC; CDR3: CASTGDGFYEQYF
size: .; V: TRBV6-5; D: .; J: TRBJ2-2; DNA: TGTGCCAGCAGTTCTATAGGGGAGCTGTTTTTT; CDR3: CASSSIGELFF
size: .; V: TRBV7-2; D: TRBD1; J: TRBJ1-1; DNA: TGTGCCAGCAGCTTAGGTGCAGGGGGGAACACTGAAGCTTTCTTT; CDR3: CASSLGAGGNTEAFF
size: .; V: TRBV6-4; D: TRBD1; J: TRBJ2-2; DNA: TGTGCCAGCAGCCAGGACAGGGTGAGCGGGGAGCTGTTTTTT; CDR3: CASSQDRVSGELFF
size: .; V: TRBV7-2; D: .; J: TRBJ2-2; DNA: TGTGCCAGCAGCTTAGTTCAAACTAGGAACACCGGGGAGCTGTTTTTT; CDR3: CASSLVQTRNTGELFF
size: .; V: TRBV4-1; D: .; J: TRBJ1-4; DNA: TGCGCCAGCAGCCAACAAGCGCATGCAACTAATGAAAAACTGTTTTTT; CDR3: CASSQQAHATNEKLFF